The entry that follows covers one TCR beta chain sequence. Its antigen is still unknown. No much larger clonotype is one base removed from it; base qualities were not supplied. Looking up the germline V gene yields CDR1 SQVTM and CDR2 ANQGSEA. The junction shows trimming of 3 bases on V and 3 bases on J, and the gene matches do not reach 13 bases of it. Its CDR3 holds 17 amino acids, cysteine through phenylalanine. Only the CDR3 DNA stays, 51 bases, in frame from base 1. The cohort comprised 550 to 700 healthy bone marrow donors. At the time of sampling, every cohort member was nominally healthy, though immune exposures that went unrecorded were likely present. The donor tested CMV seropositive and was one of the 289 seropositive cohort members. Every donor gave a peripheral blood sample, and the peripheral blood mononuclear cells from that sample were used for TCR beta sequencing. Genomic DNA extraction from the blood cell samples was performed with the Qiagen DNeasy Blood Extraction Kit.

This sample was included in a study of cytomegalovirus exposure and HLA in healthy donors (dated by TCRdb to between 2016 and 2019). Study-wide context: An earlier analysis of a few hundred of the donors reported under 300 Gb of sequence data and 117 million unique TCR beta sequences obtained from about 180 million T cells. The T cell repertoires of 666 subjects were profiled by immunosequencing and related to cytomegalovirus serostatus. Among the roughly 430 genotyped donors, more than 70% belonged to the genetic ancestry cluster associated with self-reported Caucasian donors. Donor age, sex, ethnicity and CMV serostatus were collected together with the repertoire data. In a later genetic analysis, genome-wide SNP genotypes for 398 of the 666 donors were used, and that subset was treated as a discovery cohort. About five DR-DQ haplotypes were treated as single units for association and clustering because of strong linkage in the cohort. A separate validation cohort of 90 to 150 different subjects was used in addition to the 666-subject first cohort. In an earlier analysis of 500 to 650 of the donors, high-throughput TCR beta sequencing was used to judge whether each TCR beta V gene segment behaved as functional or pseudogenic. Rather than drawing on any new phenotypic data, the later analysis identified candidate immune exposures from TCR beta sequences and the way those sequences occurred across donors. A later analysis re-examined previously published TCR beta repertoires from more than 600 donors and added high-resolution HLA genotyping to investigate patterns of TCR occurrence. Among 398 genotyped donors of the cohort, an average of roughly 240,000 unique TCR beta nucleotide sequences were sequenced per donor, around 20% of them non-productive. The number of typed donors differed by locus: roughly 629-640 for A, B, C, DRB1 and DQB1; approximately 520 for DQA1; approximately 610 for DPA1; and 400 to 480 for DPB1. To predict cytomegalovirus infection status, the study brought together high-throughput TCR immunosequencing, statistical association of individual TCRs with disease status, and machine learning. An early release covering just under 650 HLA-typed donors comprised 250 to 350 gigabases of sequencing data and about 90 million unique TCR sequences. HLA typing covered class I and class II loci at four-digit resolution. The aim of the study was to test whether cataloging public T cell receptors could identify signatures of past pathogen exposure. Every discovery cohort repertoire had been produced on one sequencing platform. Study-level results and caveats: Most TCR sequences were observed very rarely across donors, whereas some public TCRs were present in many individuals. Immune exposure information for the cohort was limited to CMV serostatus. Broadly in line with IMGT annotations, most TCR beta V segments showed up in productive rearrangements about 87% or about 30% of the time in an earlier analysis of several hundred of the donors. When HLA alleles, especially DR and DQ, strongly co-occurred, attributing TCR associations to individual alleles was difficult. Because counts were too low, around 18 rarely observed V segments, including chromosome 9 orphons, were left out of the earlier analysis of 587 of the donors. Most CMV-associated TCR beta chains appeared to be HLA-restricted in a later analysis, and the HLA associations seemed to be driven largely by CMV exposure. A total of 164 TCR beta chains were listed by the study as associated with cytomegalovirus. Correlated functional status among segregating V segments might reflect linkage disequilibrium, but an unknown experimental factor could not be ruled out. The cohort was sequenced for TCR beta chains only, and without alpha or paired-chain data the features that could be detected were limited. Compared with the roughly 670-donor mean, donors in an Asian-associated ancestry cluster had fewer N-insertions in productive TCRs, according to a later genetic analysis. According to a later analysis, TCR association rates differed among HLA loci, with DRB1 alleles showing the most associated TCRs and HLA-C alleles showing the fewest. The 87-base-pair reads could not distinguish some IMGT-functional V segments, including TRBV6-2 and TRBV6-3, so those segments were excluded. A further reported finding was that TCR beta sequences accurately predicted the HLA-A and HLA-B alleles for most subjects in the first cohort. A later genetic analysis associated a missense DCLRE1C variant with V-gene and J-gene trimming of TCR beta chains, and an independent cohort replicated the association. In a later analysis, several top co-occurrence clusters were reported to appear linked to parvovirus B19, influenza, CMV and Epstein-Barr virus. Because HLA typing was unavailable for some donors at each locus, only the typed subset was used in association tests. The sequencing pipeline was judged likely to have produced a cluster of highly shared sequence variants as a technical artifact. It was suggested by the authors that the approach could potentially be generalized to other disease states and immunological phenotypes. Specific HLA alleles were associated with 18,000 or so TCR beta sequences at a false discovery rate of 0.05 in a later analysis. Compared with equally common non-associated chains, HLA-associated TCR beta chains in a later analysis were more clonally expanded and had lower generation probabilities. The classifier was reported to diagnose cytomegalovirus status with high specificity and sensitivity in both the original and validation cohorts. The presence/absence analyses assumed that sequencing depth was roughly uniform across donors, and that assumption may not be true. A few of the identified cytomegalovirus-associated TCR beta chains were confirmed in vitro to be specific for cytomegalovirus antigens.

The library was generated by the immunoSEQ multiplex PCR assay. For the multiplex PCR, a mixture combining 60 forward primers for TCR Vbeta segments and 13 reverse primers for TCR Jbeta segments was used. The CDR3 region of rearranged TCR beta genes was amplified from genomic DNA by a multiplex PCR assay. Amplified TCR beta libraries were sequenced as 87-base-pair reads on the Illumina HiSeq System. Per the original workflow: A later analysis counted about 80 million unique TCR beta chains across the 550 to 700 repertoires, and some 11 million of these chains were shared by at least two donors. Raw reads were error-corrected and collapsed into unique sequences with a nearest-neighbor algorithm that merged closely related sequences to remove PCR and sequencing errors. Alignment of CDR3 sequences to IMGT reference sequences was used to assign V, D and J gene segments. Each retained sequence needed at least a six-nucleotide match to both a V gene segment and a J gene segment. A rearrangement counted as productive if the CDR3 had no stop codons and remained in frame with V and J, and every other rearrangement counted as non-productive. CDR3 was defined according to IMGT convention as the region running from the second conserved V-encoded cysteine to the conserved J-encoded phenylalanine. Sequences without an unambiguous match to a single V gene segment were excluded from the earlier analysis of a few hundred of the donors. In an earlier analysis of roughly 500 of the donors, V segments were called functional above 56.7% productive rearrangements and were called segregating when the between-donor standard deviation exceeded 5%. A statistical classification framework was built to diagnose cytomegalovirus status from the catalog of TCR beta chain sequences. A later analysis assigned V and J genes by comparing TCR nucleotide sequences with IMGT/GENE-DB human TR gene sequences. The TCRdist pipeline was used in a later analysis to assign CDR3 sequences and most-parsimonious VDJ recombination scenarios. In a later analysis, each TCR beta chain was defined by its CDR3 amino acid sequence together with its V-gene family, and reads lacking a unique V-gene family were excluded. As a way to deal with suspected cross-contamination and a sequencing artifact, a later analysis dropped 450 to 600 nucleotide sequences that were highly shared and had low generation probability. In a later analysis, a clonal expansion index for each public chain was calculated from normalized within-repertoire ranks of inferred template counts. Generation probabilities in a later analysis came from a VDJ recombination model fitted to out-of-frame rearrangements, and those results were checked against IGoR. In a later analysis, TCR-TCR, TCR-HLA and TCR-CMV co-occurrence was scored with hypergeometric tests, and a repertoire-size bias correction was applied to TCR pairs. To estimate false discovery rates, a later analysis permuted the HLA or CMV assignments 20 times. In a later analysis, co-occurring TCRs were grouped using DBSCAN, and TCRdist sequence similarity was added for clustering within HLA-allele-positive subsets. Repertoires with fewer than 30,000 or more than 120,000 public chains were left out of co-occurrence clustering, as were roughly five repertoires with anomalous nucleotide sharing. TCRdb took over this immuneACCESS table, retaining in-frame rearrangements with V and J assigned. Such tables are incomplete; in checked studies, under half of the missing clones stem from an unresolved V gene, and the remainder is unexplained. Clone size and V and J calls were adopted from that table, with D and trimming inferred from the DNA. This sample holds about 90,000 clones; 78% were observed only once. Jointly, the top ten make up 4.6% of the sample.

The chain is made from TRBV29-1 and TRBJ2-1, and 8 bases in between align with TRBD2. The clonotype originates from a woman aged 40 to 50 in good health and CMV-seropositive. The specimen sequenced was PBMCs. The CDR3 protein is CSVDGSASGRHYNEQFF. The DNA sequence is TGCAGCGTTGATGGGTCCGCTAGCGGGCGACACTACAATGAGCAGTTCTTC.